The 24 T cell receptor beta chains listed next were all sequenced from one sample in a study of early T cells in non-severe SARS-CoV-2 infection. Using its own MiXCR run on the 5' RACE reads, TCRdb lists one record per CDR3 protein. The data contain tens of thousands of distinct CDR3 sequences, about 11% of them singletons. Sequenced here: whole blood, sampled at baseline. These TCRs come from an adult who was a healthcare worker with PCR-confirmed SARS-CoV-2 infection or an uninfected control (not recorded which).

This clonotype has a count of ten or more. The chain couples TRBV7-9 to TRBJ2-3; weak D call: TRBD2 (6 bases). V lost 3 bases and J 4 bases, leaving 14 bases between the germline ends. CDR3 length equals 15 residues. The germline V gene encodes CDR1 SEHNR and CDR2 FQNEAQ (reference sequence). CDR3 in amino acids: CASSFVAGGADTQYF. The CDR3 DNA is TGTGCCAGCAGCTTTGTGGCAGGAGGGGCAGATACGCAGTATTTT.

The DNA of the CDR3 is TGTGCCAGTAGTAACACGGACACAGATACGCAGTATTTT. This sequence encodes CASSNTDTDTQYF. The chain recombines TRBV19 with TRBJ2-3; D not resolved. This CDR3 region has 13 residues. Deletions cut 4 bases from V and 2 bases from J, with 7 bases between. Germline V gene sequence: CDR1 LNHDA, CDR2 SQIVND (reference sequence). The full variable domain, rest sourced from reference TRBV19 and TRBJ2-3, is DGGITQSPKYLFRKEGQNVTLSCEQNLNHDAMYWYRQDPGQGLRLIYYSQIVNDFQKGDIAEGYSVSREKKESFPLTVTSAQKNPTAFYLCASSNTDTDTQYFGPGTRLTVL.

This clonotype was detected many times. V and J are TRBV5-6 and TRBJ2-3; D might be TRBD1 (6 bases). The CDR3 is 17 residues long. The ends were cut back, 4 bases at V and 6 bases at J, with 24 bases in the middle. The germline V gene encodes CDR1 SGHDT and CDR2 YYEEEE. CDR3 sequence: CASSPPNRVMFGDTQYF. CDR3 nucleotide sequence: TGTGCCAGCAGCCCACCGAACAGGGTTATGTTTGGGGATACGCAGTATTTT. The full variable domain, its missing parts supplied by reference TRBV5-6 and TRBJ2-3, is DAGVTQSPTHLIKTRGQQVTLRCSPKSGHDTVSWYQQALGQGPQFIFQYYEEEERQRGNFPDRFSGHQFPNYSSELNVNALLLGDSALYLCASSPPNRVMFGDTQYFGPGTRLTVL.

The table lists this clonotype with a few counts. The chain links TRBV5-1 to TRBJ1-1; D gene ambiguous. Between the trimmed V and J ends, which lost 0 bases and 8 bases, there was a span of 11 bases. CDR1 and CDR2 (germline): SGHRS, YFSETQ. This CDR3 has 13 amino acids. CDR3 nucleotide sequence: TGCGCCAGCAGCTTGGACATTATTTCCGAAGCTTTCTTT. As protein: CASSLDIISEAFF. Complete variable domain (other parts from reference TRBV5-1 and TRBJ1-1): KAGVTQTPRYLIKTRGQQVTLSCSPISGHRSVSWYQQTPGQGLQFLFEYFSETQRNKGNFPGRFSGRQFSNSRSEMNVSTLELGDSALYLCASSLDIISEAFFGQGTRLTVV.

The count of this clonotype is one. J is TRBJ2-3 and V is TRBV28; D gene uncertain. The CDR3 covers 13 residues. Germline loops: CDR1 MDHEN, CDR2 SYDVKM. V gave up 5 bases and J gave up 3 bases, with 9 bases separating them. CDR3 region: CASSPSGTDTQYF. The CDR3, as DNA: TGTGCCAGCAGTCCCTCCGGTACAGATACGCAGTATTTT.

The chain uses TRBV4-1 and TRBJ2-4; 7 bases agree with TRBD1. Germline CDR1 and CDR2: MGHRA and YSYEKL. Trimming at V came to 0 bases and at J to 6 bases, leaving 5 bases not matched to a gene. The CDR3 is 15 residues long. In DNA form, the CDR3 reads TGCGCCAGCAGCCAAGAGGGGGACAGAAGAAACATTCAGTACTTC. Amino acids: CASSQEGDRRNIQYF.

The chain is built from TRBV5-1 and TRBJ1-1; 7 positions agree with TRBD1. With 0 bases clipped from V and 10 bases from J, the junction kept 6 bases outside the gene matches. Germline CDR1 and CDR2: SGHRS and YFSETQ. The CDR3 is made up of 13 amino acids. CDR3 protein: CASSLDRGGRAFF. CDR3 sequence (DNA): TGCGCCAGCAGCTTGGACAGGGGTGGACGAGCTTTCTTT.

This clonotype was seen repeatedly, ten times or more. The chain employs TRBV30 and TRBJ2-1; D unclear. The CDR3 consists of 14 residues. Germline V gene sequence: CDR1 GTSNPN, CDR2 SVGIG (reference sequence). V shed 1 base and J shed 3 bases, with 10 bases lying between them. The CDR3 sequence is CAWSESVDYNEQFF. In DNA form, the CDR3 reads TGTGCCTGGAGTGAGTCAGTGGACTACAATGAGCAGTTCTTC.

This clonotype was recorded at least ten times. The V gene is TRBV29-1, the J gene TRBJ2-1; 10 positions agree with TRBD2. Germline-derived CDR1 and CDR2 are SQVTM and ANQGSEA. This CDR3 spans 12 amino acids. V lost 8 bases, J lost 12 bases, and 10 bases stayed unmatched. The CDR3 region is CSHSGGRNAQFF. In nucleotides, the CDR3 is TGCAGCCATAGCGGGGGGCGGAACGCGCAGTTCTTC.

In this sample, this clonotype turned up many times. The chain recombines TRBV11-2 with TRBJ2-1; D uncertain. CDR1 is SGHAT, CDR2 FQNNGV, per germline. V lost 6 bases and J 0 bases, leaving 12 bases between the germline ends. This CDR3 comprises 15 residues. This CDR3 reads CASSFGRSSYNEQFF. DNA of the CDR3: TGTGCCAGCAGTTTCGGACGGAGCTCCTACAATGAGCAGTTCTTC.

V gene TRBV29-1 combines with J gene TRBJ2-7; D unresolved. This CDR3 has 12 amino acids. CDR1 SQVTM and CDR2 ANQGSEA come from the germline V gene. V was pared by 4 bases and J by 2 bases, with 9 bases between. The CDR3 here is CSVARSAYEQYF. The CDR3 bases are TGCAGCGTTGCTCGAAGCGCCTACGAGCAGTACTTC.

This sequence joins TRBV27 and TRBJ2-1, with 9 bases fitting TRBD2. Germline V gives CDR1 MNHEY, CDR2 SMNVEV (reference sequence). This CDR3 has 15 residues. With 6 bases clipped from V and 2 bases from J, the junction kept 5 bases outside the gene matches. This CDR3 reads CASRPSGGPYNEQFF. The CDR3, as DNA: TGTGCCAGCAGGCCAAGCGGGGGGCCCTACAATGAGCAGTTCTTC.

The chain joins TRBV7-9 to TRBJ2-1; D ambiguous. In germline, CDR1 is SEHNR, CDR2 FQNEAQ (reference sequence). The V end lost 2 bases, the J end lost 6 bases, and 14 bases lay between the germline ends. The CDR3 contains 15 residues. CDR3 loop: CASSLTLMNGNEQFF. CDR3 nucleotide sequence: TGTGCCAGCAGCTTAACCCTAATGAACGGCAATGAGCAGTTCTTC.

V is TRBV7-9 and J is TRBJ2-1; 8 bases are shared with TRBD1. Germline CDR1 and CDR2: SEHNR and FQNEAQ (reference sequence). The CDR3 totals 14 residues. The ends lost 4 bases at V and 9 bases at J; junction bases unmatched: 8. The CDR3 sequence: CASSSLRGTGEQFF. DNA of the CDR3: TGTGCCAGCAGCTCACTCCGAGGGACAGGTGAGCAGTTCTTC.

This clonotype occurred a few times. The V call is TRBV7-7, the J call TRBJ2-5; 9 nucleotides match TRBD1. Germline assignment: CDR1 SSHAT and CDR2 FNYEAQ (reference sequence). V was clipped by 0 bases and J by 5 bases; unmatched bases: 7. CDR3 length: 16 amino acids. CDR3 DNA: TGTGCCAGCAGCTTAGCGCTCTCGGACAGGGGCGAGACCCAGTACTTC. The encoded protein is CASSLALSDRGETQYF.

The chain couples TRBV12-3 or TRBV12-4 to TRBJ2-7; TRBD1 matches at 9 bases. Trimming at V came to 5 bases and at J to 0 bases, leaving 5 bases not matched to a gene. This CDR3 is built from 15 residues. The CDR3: CASSNPGQGSYEQYF. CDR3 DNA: TGTGCCAGCAGTAACCCGGGACAGGGCTCCTACGAGCAGTACTTC.

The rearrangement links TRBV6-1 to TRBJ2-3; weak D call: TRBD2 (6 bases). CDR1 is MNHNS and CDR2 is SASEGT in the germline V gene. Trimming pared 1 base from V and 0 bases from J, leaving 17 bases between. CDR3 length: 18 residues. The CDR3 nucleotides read TGTGCCAGCAGTGAAGTTCTCCTTGCGGGACCGAGCACAGATACGCAGTATTTT. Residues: CASSEVLLAGPSTDTQYF.

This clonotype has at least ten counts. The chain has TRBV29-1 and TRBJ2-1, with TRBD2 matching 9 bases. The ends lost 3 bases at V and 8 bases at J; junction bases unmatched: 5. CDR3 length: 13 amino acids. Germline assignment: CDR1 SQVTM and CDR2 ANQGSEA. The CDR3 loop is CSVDHGTSYEQFF. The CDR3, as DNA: TGCAGCGTTGACCACGGGACTAGCTATGAGCAGTTCTTC.

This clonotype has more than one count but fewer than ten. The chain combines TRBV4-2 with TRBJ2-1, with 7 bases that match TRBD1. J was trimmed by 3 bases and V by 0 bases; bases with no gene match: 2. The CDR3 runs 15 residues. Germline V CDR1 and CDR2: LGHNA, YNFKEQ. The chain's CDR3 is CASSQDPGGYNEQFF. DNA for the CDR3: TGTGCCAGCAGCCAAGATCCAGGGGGCTACAATGAGCAGTTCTTC.

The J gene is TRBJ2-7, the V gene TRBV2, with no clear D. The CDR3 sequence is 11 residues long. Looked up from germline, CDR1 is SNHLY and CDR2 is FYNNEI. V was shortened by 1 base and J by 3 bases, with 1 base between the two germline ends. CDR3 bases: TGTGCCAGCAGTGAAGTCTACGAGCAGTACTTC. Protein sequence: CASSEVYEQYF. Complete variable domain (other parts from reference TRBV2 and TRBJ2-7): EPEVTQTPSHQVTQMGQEVILRCVPISNHLYFYWYRQILGQKVEFLVSFYNNEISEKSEIFDDQFSVERPDGSNFTLKIRSTKLEDSAMYFCASSEVYEQYFGPGTRLTVT.

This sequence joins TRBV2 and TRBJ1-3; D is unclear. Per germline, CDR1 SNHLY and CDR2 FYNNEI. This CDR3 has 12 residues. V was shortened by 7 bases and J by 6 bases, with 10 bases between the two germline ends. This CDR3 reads CASNPGLNTIYF. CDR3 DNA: TGTGCCAGCAATCCTGGTTTAAACACCATATATTTT.

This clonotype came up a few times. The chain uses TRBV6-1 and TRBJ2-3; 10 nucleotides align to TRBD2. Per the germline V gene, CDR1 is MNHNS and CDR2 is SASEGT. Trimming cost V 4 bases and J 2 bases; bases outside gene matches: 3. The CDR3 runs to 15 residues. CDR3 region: CASSVLAGNTDTQYF. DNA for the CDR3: TGTGCCAGCAGTGTACTAGCGGGGAACACAGATACGCAGTATTTT.

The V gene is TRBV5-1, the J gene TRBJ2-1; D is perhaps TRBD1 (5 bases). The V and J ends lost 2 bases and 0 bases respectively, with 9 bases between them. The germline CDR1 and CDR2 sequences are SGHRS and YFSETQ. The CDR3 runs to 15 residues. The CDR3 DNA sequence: TGCGCCAGCAGCTTCGCAGGGCGCTCCTACAATGAGCAGTTCTTC. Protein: CASSFAGRSYNEQFF.

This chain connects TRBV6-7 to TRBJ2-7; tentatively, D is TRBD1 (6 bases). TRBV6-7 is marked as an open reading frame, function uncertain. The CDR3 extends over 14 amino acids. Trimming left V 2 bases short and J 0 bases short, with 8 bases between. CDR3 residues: CASSYPGVSYEQYF. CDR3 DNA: TGTGCCAGCAGTTACCCAGGGGTCTCCTACGAGCAGTACTTC.